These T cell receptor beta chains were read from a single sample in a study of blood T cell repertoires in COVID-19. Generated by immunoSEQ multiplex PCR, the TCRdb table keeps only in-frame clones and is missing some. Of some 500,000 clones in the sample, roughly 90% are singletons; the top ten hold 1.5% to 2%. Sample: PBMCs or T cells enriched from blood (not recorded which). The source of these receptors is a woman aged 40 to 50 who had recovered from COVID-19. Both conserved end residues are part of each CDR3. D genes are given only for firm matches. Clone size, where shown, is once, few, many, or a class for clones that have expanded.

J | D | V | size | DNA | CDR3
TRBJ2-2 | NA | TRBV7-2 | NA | TGTGCCAGCAGCTCAGGGGAAACCGGGGAGCTGTTTTTT | CASSSGETGELFF
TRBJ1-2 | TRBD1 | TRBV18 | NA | TGTGCCAGCTCAGAGATACAGGGGGCGCGGGACTATGGCTACACCTTC | CASSEIQGARDYGYTF
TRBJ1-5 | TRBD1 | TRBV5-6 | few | TGTGCCAGCAGCTTGGACAGGGGGAGCAATCAGCCCCAGCATTTT | CASSLDRGSNQPQHF
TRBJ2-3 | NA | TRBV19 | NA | TGTGCCAGTAGTATACGGGCAGGGTGGGCAGATACGCAGTATTTT | CASSIRAGWADTQYF
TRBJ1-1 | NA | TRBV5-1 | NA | TGCGCCAGCAGCTTGGATTCCGGGACAATGTATCCATCTCGCACTGAAGCTTTCTTT | CASSLDSGTMYPSRTEAFF
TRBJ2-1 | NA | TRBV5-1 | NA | TGCGCCAGCAGCTTGATCCCAGGCTACAATGAGCAGTTCTTC | CASSLIPGYNEQFF
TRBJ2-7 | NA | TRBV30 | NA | TGTGCCTGGAGCAGGCTAAATACCTACGAGCAGTACTTC | CAWSRLNTYEQYF
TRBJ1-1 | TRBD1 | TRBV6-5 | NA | TGTGCCAGCAGTCCCGGGACAGGGGGTAACGCTGAAGCTTTCTTT | CASSPGTGGNAEAFF
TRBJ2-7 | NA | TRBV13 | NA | TGTGCCAGCAGCTTAGTTCAGGGTTCGCGCGAGCAGTACTTC | CASSLVQGSREQYF
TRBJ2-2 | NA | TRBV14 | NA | TGTGCCAGCAAGGTAGCGCAAAACACCGGGGAGCTGTTTTTT | CASKVAQNTGELFF
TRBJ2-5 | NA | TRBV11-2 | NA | TGTGCCAGCAGCTTAACCTACGCGGAAGGAGAGACCCAGTACTTC | CASSLTYAEGETQYF
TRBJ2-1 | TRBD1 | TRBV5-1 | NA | TGCGCCAGCAGCTGGATACCGGGACAGGGCCAGTTCTTC | CASSWIPGQGQFF
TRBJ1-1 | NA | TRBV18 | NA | TGTGCCAGCTCACCGACAGAAAACACTGAAGCTTTCTTT | CASSPTENTEAFF
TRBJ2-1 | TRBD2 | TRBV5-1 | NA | TGCGCCAGCAGCCTTGGACTAGCGGGGTTCTACAATGAGCAGTTCTTC | CASSLGLAGFYNEQFF
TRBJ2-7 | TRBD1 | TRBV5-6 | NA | TGTGCCAGCAGCCCAGGACAGGGGGCGATCAACGAGCAGTACTTC | CASSPGQGAINEQYF
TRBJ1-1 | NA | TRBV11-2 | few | TGTGCCAGCAGCTTAGTCGGGGCTGAAGCTTTCTTT | CASSLVGAEAFF
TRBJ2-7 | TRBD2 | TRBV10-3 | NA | TGTGCCATCAGTGAGGGACTAGCGGGAGAAAGCTACGAGCAGTACTTC | CAISEGLAGESYEQYF
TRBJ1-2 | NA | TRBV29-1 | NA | TGCAGCGGTGCCGCGGCCTATGGCTACACCTTC | CSGAAAYGYTF
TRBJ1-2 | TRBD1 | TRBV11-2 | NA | TGTGCCAGCAGCTTCAGGGGGACTGGCTACACCTTC | CASSFRGTGYTF
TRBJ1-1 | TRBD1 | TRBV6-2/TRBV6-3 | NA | TGTGCCAGCAGTTACTCGCAGGGACAGGGTGAAGCTTTCTTT | CASSYSQGQGEAFF
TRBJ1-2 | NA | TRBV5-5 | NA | TGTGCCAGCAGCTTGGCACAGACTAACTATGGCTACACCTTC | CASSLAQTNYGYTF
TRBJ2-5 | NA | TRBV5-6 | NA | TGTGCCAGCAGCTTGCCTGCGGGGAAAGAGACCCAGTACTTC | CASSLPAGKETQYF
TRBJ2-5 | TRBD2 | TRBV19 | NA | TGTGCCAGTAGTATCATAGCGGGACAAGAGACCCAGTACTTC | CASSIIAGQETQYF
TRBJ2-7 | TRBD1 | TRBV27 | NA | TGTGCCAGCAGTTTACTGGGACAGGGGTTTTCTAGAGAGCAGTACTTC | CASSLLGQGFSREQYF
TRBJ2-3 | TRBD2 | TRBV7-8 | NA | TGTGCCAGCAGCCCTCCTCGACTAGCGGGAGTAACAGATACGCAGTATTTT | CASSPPRLAGVTDTQYF
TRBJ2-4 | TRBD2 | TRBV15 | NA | TGTGCCACCAGCAGGGGACTAGCGGGAGGAACAGCCAAAAACATTCAGTACTTC | CATSRGLAGGTAKNIQYF
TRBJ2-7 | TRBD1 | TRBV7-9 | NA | TGTGCCAGCAGCGCCTCCGGGACAGGGATCTCCTACGAGCAGTACTTC | CASSASGTGISYEQYF
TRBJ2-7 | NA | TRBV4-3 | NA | TGCGCCAGCAGCCAAGGCCAGGGCTCCTACGAGCAGTACTTC | CASSQGQGSYEQYF
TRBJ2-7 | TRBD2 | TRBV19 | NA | TGTGCCAGTAGTTCAGCGGGAGGGGGATACGAGCAGTACTTC | CASSSAGGGYEQYF
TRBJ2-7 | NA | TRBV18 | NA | TGTGCCAGCTCACCTACTAGTCTGTACGAGCAGTACTTC | CASSPTSLYEQYF
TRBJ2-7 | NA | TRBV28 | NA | TGTGCCAGCAGTTTGCGGGCCGGGGAGCAGTACTTC | CASSLRAGEQYF
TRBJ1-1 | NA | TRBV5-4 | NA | TGTGCCAGCAGCCAGGGGACGGCAGTAGAAGCTTTCTTT | CASSQGTAVEAFF
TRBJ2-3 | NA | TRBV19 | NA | TGTGCCAGTAGTATCTATGATACGCAGTATTTT | CASSIYDTQYF
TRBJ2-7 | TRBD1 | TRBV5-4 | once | TGTGCCAGCAGCCCGGGCGGACAGGGTAGAATTGCGCAGTACTTC | CASSPGGQGRIAQYF
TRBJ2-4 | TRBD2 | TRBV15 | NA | TGTGCCACCAGCAGGGGACTAGCGGGAGATAAAAACATTCAGTACTTC | CATSRGLAGDKNIQYF
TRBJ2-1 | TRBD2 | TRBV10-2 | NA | TGCGCCAGCAGTCGACTAGCGGGATACAATGAGCAGTTCTTC | CASSRLAGYNEQFF
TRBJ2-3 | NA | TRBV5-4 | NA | TGTGCCAGCAGCTTGTCACCGGGACAAAGCACAGATACGCAGTATTTT | CASSLSPGQSTDTQYF
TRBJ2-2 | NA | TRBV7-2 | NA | TGTGCCAGCAGCCCCTCTAGCGGAGGGGGGGCCGGGGAGCTGTTTTTT | CASSPSSGGGAGELFF
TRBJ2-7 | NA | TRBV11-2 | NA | TGTGCCAGCAGCCTCCGGGCCCTAGGGGCTTCCGAGCAGTACTTC | CASSLRALGASEQYF
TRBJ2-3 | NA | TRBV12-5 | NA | TGTGCTAGTGGTTTCCGGGATACGCAGTATTTT | CASGFRDTQYF
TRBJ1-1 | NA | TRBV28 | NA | TGTGCCAGCAGTTTCGGGGAAGGCTTCGAAGTGGATGAAGCTTTCTTT | CASSFGEGFEVDEAFF
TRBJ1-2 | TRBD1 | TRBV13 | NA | TGTGCCAGCAGCTTCGGACAGGGTGACTATGGCTACACCTTC | CASSFGQGDYGYTF
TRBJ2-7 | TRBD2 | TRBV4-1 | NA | TGCGCCAGCAGCCAACTAGCGGGAGGGTCCGAGCAGTACTTC | CASSQLAGGSEQYF
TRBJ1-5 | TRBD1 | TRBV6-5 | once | TGTGCCAGCACACAGGGGATTCTGGGTCAGCCCCAGCATTTT | CASTQGILGQPQHF
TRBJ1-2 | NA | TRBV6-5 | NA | TGTGCCAGCAGTTACACAGGAGCTAACTATGGCTACACCTTC | CASSYTGANYGYTF
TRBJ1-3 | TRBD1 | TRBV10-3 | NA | TGTGCCATCCGGGGACAGTTAAGCTCTGGAAACACCATATATTTT | CAIRGQLSSGNTIYF
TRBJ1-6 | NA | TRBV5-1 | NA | TGCGCCAGCAGCTTGGAGGCATCGATCTACTCGGGGGATTCACCCCTCCACTTT | CASSLEASIYSGDSPLHF
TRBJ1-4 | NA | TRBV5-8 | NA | TGTGCCAGCAGCCCCATTGAAAAACTGTTTTTT | CASSPIEKLFF
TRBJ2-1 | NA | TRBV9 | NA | TGTGCCAGCAGCGTAGGTCCCAGGGTTATCACTGAGCAGTTCTTC | CASSVGPRVITEQFF